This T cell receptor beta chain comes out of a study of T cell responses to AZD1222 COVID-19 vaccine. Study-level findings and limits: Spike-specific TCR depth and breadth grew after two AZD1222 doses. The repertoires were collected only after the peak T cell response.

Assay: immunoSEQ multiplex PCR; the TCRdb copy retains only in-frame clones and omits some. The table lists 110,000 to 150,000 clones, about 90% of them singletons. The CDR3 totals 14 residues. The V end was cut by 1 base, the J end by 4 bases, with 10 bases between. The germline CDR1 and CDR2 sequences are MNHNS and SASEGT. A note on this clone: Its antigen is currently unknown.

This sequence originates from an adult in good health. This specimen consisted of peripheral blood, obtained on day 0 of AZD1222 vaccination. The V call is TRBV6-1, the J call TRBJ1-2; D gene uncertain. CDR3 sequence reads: CASSEEVVGYGYTF. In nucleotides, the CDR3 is TGTGCCAGCAGTGAAGAGGTGGTGGGCTATGGCTACACCTTC.